This is a list of T cell receptor beta chains from one sample in a study of T cell responses to AZD1222 COVID-19 vaccine. Assay: immunoSEQ multiplex PCR; the TCRdb copy retains only in-frame clones and omits some. The sample yields about 130,000 clones, roughly 90% seen once. The specimen comprised peripheral blood, sampled 28 days after the second AZD1222 dose. Receptors originate from an adult who received the AZD1222 COVID-19 vaccine. Each CDR3 is given with its conserved first and last residue. D genes are given only for firm matches. Expanded clones are given a class, and other clones once, few, many or no size at all.

>TRBJ2-7|TRBD2|-|TRBV14
CASSHVLAGGTHEQYF
TGTGCCAGCAGCCACGTACTAGCGGGAGGGACCCACGAGCAGTACTTC
>TRBJ2-1|TRBD2|-|TRBV7-7
CASSLLTSGYNEQFF
TGTGCCAGCAGCCTCCTGACTAGCGGTTACAATGAGCAGTTCTTC
>TRBJ1-5|-|-|TRBV19
CASSVGSRNQPQHF
TGTGCCAGTAGTGTAGGATCCCGCAATCAGCCCCAGCATTTT
>TRBJ1-3|-|-|TRBV11-2
CASSLVRGNTIYF
TGTGCCAGCAGCTTAGTTCGGGGAAACACCATATATTTT
>TRBJ2-7|TRBD2|-|TRBV28
CASSWSGRSSYEQYF
TGTGCCAGCAGTTGGAGCGGGAGGAGCTCCTACGAGCAGTACTTC
>TRBJ2-7|-|-|TRBV12-2
CASRFGSRDSPYEQYF
TGTGCAAGTCGCTTTGGGTCCCGGGACTCTCCCTACGAGCAGTACTTC
>TRBJ2-7|-|once|TRBV6-2/TRBV6-3
CASSYRGRMGDEQYF
TGTGCCAGCAGTTACAGGGGGAGGATGGGCGACGAGCAGTACTTC
>TRBJ2-1|-|few|TRBV5-4
CASSLAGNEQFF
TGTGCCAGCAGCTTGGCGGGAAATGAGCAGTTCTTC
>TRBJ1-1|-|-|TRBV21-1
CASSKTALNTEAFF
TGTGCCAGCAGCAAGACAGCTTTGAACACTGAAGCTTTCTTT
>TRBJ2-5|TRBD2|-|TRBV6-2/TRBV6-3
CASSWTSGGQETQYF
TGTGCCAGCAGTTGGACTAGCGGGGGACAAGAGACCCAGTACTTC
>TRBJ2-7|-|-|TRBV7-9
CASSLVSTLFGEQYF
TGTGCCAGCAGCTTAGTTTCGACGTTATTTGGGGAGCAGTACTTC
>TRBJ2-6|-|-|TRBV11-2
CASSSRTEAGANVLTF
TGTGCCAGCAGCTCGCGGACAGAGGCTGGGGCCAACGTCCTGACTTTC
>TRBJ1-2|TRBD1|-|TRBV13
CASSMGPGQRKGGYTF
TGTGCCAGCAGCATGGGCCCGGGACAGCGGAAGGGGGGCTACACCTTC
>TRBJ2-7|TRBD2|-|TRBV5-4
CASGGLAEGEQYF
TGTGCCAGCGGGGGACTAGCGGAAGGCGAGCAGTACTTC
>TRBJ2-5|-|few|TRBV6-2/TRBV6-3
CASSTSGPQETQYF
TGTGCCAGCAGTACCAGCGGGCCCCAAGAGACCCAGTACTTC
>TRBJ2-5|-|-|TRBV19
CASSPRYEETQYF
TGTGCCAGTAGTCCCCGTTACGAAGAGACCCAGTACTTC
>TRBJ1-2|TRBD1|-|TRBV7-6
CASSLMGQGNGYTF
TGTGCCAGCAGCTTAATGGGACAGGGGAATGGCTACACCTTC
>TRBJ1-5|-|-|TRBV24-1
CATKVGGDSNQPQHF
TGTGCCACCAAAGTGGGGGGGGATAGCAATCAGCCCCAGCATTTT
>TRBJ1-5|-|-|TRBV5-1
CASRQAPNQPQHF
TGCGCCAGCCGACAGGCCCCCAATCAGCCCCAGCATTTT
>TRBJ2-2|TRBD2|-|TRBV11-2
CASSLATSGIMGNTGELFF
TGTGCCAGCAGCTTAGCCACTAGCGGGATAATGGGGAACACCGGGGAGCTGTTTTTT
>TRBJ2-7|-|-|TRBV2
CASSAPRGSYEQYF
TGTGCCAGCAGTGCCCCACGGGGATCCTACGAGCAGTACTTC
>TRBJ1-1|-|-|TRBV2
CASRVENTEAFF
TGTGCCAGCAGAGTAGAAAACACTGAAGCTTTCTTT
>TRBJ1-1|TRBD1|-|TRBV2
CASRRTGRNTEAFF
TGTGCCAGCAGGAGGACAGGGAGGAACACTGAAGCTTTCTTT
>TRBJ2-7|TRBD1|-|TRBV5-1
CASGTGGHEQYF
TGCGCCAGTGGGACAGGGGGCCACGAGCAGTACTTC
>TRBJ2-1|TRBD2|-|TRBV6-4
CASSLLAGGGDEQFF
TGTGCCAGCAGCCTCCTAGCGGGAGGGGGTGATGAGCAGTTCTTC
>TRBJ2-1|TRBD2|-|TRBV27
CASSLRSSGRHYNEQFF
TGTGCCAGCAGTTTAAGGTCTAGCGGGAGGCATTACAATGAGCAGTTCTTC
>TRBJ2-1|TRBD2|-|TRBV23-1
CASSQSGTSDSYNEQFF
TGCGCCAGCAGTCAATCCGGGACTAGCGATTCCTACAATGAGCAGTTCTTC
>TRBJ2-7|-|-|TRBV27
CASSLLGTKNYEQYF
TGTGCCAGCAGTTTATTAGGGACAAAAAATTACGAGCAGTACTTC
>TRBJ2-2|TRBD1|-|TRBV5-4
CASSLSGGVTSAGELFF
TGTGCCAGCAGCTTGTCAGGGGGCGTTACAAGCGCCGGGGAGCTGTTTTTT
>TRBJ1-2|TRBD1|-|TRBV6-1
CASSANPGGAGYGYTF
TGTGCCAGCAGTGCTAACCCAGGGGGCGCTGGCTATGGCTACACCTTC
>TRBJ2-7|TRBD1|-|TRBV5-6
CASSFRQGDYEQYF
TGTGCCAGCAGCTTCAGACAGGGGGATTACGAGCAGTACTTC
>TRBJ1-5|-|-|TRBV20-1
CSASSHPADQPQHF
TGCAGTGCTAGTTCTCACCCGGCTGATCAGCCCCAGCATTTT
>TRBJ1-5|-|-|TRBV5-6
CASSLYGYSNQPQHF
TGTGCCAGCAGCTTGTATGGATATAGCAATCAGCCCCAGCATTTT
>TRBJ1-1|TRBD1|-|TRBV28
CASRPPGTGNTEAFF
TGTGCCAGCAGACCCCCAGGGACAGGGAACACTGAAGCTTTCTTT